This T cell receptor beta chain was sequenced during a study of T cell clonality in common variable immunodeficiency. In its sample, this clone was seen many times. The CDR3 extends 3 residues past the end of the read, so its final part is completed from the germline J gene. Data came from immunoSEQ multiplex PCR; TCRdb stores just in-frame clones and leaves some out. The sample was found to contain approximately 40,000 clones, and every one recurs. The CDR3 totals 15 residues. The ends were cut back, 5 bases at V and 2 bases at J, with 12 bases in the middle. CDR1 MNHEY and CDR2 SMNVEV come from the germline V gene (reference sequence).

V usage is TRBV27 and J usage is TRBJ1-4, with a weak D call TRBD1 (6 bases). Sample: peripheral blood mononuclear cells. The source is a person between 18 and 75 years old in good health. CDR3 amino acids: CASSVQGLTNEKLFF. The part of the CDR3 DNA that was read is TGTGCCAGCAGTGTCCAGGGGCTGACTAATGAAAAA.